Below, one T cell receptor beta chain is given with its context. What it recognizes is unknown. The germline gene is not matched at one end of the junction; a read error may be the cause. Described time point: week 35, safety follow-up. In the vaccine, a single dose held 300 ug of the mutant IDH1 20-mer peptide, along with topical imiquimod. Here immunoSEQ multiplex PCR was the method, and the copy in TCRdb shows in-frame clones only, minus some. Altogether 45,000 to 60,000 clones are present, 70% to 90% being singletons, with the ten largest covering roughly 5%. This specimen belongs to a study of a mutant IDH1 vaccine in newly diagnosed glioma. At the level of the study: There were roughly 60% males and roughly 40% females among treated patients, whose mean age was 40.4 years.

CDR1 and CDR2 (germline): SEHNR, FQNEAQ (reference sequence). The CDR3 contains 15 residues. The genes are TRBV7-9 and TRBJ2-7; TRBD1 matches 8 bases. The TCR was taken from a woman aged 40 to 50 with glioma. The source material was PBMCs, sampled from a glioma patient whose treatment included an IDH1 peptide vaccine. The CDR3 DNA follows: TGTGCCAGCAGCCTAGCACAGGGGGTCCTCTACGAGCAGTACTTC. Translating gives CASSLAQGVLYEQYF.